The rows below give T cell receptor beta chains drawn from one sample of a study. One entry per CDR3 protein, called by TCRdb with MiXCR from the 5' RACE reads. Among under 60,000 distinct CDR3 sequences listed, more than 25% were seen once. The sample comprised naive CD4+ T cells sorted from blood. Receptors originate from a female donor with breast cancer. The CDR3 runs from the conserved cysteine through the conserved F or W. The D gene is left open where the match is weak. Size is stated for part of the rows, as once, few or many counts, or as a class when the clone is expanded.

V	J	size	D	DNA	CDR3
TRBV29-1	TRBJ1-1	.	.	TGCAGCGTAACCGGACCCCAGAACACTGAAGCTTTCTTT	CSVTGPQNTEAFF
TRBV20-1	TRBJ2-1	many	.	TGCAGTGCTACCATAGCGTTCTCCTACAATGAGCAGTTCTTC	CSATIAFSYNEQFF
TRBV6-5	TRBJ1-1	.	.	TGTGCCAGCAGCTACGGGGGGTCCTGGGACACTGAAGCTTTCTTT	CASSYGGSWDTEAFF
TRBV20-1	TRBJ1-6	many	.	TGCAGTGCTAGAGCCGGGACGACAAGTTCACCCCTCCACTTT	CSARAGTTSSPLHF
TRBV20-1	TRBJ1-4	.	.	TGCAGTGCTATGAGTCCAACTAATGAAAAACTGTTTTTT	CSAMSPTNEKLFF
TRBV6-2/TRBV6-3	TRBJ1-5	.	.	TGTGCCAGCCAACGGGCCGGGGGTCAGCCCCAGCATTTT	CASQRAGGQPQHF
TRBV6-5	TRBJ1-2	.	TRBD1	TGTGCCAGCAGTTACGGCGGGACAGCTAACTATGGCTACACCTTC	CASSYGGTANYGYTF
TRBV7-3	TRBJ2-1	.	TRBD2	TGTGCCAGCACCCCGACTAGCGGGAGTAATGAGCAGTTCTTC	CASTPTSGSNEQFF
TRBV6-5	TRBJ2-1	.	TRBD1	TGTGCCAGCAGTGAGGCACAGGGGCGGCAGTTCTTC	CASSEAQGRQFF
TRBV6-1	TRBJ1-5	.	TRBD1	TGTGCCAGCTACAGGGGGGATAATCAGCCCCAGCATTTT	CASYRGDNQPQHF
TRBV5-1	TRBJ2-3	few	.	TGCGCCAGCAGCTCCGGATGGGAACAACGCACAGATACGCAGTATTTT	CASSSGWEQRTDTQYF
TRBV20-1	TRBJ1-6	few	.	TGCAGTGCCACGCAGCGGGGATATTCACCCCTCCACTTT	CSATQRGYSPLHF
TRBV7-3	TRBJ2-2	many	.	TGTGCCAGCAGCCAGCAGTCGGGAACCGGGGAGCTGTTTTTT	CASSQQSGTGELFF
TRBV12-3/TRBV12-4	TRBJ2-3	.	TRBD1	TGTGCCAGCAGTATAGCCGACAGGGGCACAGATACGCAGTATTTT	CASSIADRGTDTQYF
TRBV6-6	TRBJ2-7	once	TRBD2	TGTGCCAGCAGCATTAGCGGGAGGGCTACCTACGAGCAGTACTTC	CASSISGRATYEQYF
TRBV9	TRBJ1-4	.	TRBD1	TGTGCCAGCAGCGTACAGGGGGCTAATGAAAAACTGTTTTTT	CASSVQGANEKLFF
TRBV28	TRBJ1-5	many	.	TGTGCCAGCACTTCCCCCTGGGGACCCCATAGCAATCAGCCCCAGCATTTT	CASTSPWGPHSNQPQHF
TRBV4-1	TRBJ2-7	.	TRBD1	TGCGCCAGCAGCCAAGATTCTATGGCAGGGGGCGCATATGGGGAGCAGTACTTC	CASSQDSMAGGAYGEQYF
TRBV7-8	TRBJ2-5	.	TRBD1	TGCGCCAGCAGCCTTGGGACAGGGGAGGAGACCCAGTACTTC	CASSLGTGEETQYF
TRBV10-1	TRBJ2-7	few	.	TGCGCCAGCAGTGAAAACCTTCCCCCTTACGAGCAGTACTTC	CASSENLPPYEQYF